This T cell receptor (beta chain) was captured in a study of regulatory T cells in long-lasting Graves disease (dated by TCRdb to about 2021). With regard to the full study: Persistent Graves' disease meant more than 5 years of antithyroid drug treatment with TSH receptor autoantibodies that stayed positive. Antithyroid drugs had been taken for approximately ten years on average by persistent Graves' disease patients in the clinical cohort. The study was registered as a clinical trial and conducted in China. A total of about 35 samples underwent TCR sequencing, from roughly 13 patients with persistent Graves' disease and approximately 20 patients with newly diagnosed Graves' disease. Persistent Graves' disease patients were compared with newly diagnosed Graves' disease patients by peripheral blood TCR sequencing and RNA sequencing. Overall study results and their limits: Peripheral blood alone was examined, since thyroid tissue, which constituted the primary lesion, could not be accessed. Preferential use of TRBV28, TRBJ1-2 and TRBJ2-5 was observed in persistent disease, whereas TRBV20-1 and TRBJ2-1 were favored in newly diagnosed disease. Persistent Graves' disease patients showed lower TCR Shannon entropy and fewer highly expanded clones than newly diagnosed patients, suggesting clonal expansion. The authors noted that the small sample size was a limitation that may lower accuracy. Persistent patients shared more public clonotypes among themselves (around 3,000) than newly diagnosed patients did (nearly 1,000). Sequencing and analysis were limited to the TCR beta chain.

For this clonotype: Its antigen target is currently unknown. Base qualities are not provided; no much larger clone lies one nucleotide away.

Preparation of the library involved multiplex PCR. Sequencer: Illumina HiSeq 4000. TCR beta libraries were built with iRepertoire HTBI primers and Arm-PCR amplification of CDR3 regions. Before sequencing, the PCR products went through gel purification. As for the authors' bioinformatics: Across samples, around 62 TRBV and 15 or so TRBJ segments were identified and used for gene usage analysis of CDR3 amino acid clonotypes. COPE and FqMerger were used to merge the filtered high-quality paired reads into contigs. BLAST was used to align contigs to IMGT TRBV, TRBD and TRBJ reference genes, with CDR3 defined following IMGT. Highly expanded clones were defined as clonotypes with a frequency above 0.1%. Shannon entropy served as the measure of repertoire diversity, while the Gini coefficient captured V-J evenness. A clonotype was considered public if more than one individual shared it. In-frame beta chains were kept once TCRdb had trimmed the public reads at Q25 with fastp and called clones with MiXCR. Every CDR3 protein is listed once, alongside the most common genes and DNA of its rows. The V and J calls were not made by the authors but by TCRdb's processing. Recorded for this sample are some 280,000 distinct CDR3 sequences; 20% to 25% of them occurred a single time. Together, the top ten hold just over 55% of the sample.

The time point label here, explained by the study, means: persistent/refractory GD, antithyroid drugs over 5 years with positive TRAb. For both TCR sequencing and RNA sequencing, RNA was extracted from PBMCs in TRIzol. Graves' disease was diagnosed according to American Thyroid Association guidelines. Patients were recruited from an endocrinology department in Xi'an, China. Each patient gave approximately 9.7 milliliters of peripheral blood, collected in an EDTA anticoagulant tube. Ficoll Paque Plus density gradient separation was used to isolate PBMCs, and no further T cell sorting was performed. An Agilent 2100 Bioanalyzer and agarose gel were used to check RNA quality, while a NanoDrop 2000 measured RNA concentration. In the germline V gene, CDR1 corresponds to MNHEY and CDR2 to SVGEGT. V loses 2 bases, J loses 2 bases, and the germline ends lie 16 bases apart. The CDR3 measures 17 amino acids from cysteine to phenylalanine. Solely the CDR3 DNA is kept, with 51 bases framed from the first base.

The V and J genes are TRBV6-2 or TRBV6-3 and TRBJ1-5; the best D guess is TRBD1, with 5 bases matching. Sequences were derived from peripheral blood mononuclear cells (PBMCs), sampled when the disease was refractory, from a patient treated with antithyroid drugs. The TCR comes from a female donor with Graves disease. The CDR3 region has the sequence CASSYGGAVVGNQPQHF. The nucleotide sequence is TGTGCCAGCAGTTACGGAGGGGCCGTAGTTGGCAATCAGCCCCAGCATTTT.